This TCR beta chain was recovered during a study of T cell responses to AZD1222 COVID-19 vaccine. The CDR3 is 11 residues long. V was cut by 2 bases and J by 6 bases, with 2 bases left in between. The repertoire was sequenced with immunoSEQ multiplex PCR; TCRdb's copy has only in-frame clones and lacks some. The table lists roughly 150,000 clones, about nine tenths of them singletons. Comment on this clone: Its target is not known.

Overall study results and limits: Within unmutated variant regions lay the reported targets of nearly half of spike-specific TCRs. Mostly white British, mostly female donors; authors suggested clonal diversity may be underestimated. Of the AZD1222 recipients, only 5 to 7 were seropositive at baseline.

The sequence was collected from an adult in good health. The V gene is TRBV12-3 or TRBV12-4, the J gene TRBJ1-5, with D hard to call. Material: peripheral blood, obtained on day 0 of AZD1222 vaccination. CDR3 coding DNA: TGTGCCAGCAGTTTATTTCAGCCCCAGCATTTT. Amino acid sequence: CASSLFQPQHF.